This TCR beta chain derives from a study of blood T cells in healthy people across ages. CDR3 size: 14 residues. Germline V gene sequence: CDR1 DFQATT, CDR2 SNEGSKA (reference sequence). With 5 bases clipped from V and 3 bases from J, the junction kept 6 bases outside the gene matches. Combining a sample-barcoded 5' primer with a J-beta primer mix, a second PCR ran for roughly 7 to 12 cycles. TCRdb fed the 5' RACE reads into MiXCR, producing one record per CDR3 protein. The table includes about 930,000 distinct CDR3 sequences, almost 30% detected once. Donors ranged from roughly 6 to 100 years old and were healthy Caucasians in Russia. This sample was shared with a second study, whose subject was T cells of mothers and their children.

The TCR was taken from a woman aged 40-49 years in good health. The gene calls are TRBV20-1 and TRBJ2-3; 9 bases align to TRBD1. The sample was blood. CDR3 residues: CSAPGQGRTDTQYF. The CDR3 coding sequence is TGCAGTGCTCCAGGACAGGGGAGGACAGATACGCAGTATTTT.